These T cell receptor beta chains were read from a single sample in a study of beta chain features in type 1 diabetes. The repertoire was sequenced with immunoSEQ multiplex PCR; TCRdb's copy has only in-frame clones and lacks some. The profile shows a few hundred thousand clones, approximately 15% of them singletons. Sequenced input: naive CD4+ T cells from blood. Receptors originate from a man aged 18 to 29 with type 1 diabetes. CDR3s include the opening cysteine and the closing phenylalanine or tryptophan. D genes are given only for firm matches. The listing skips clone size in some rows; elsewhere it reads once, few, many or a size class.

clone_size: .; v_call: TRBV7-9; d_call: .; j_call: TRBJ1-3; cdr3_aa: CAYGGFSSGNTIYF; cdr3_nt: TGTGCCTACGGCGGTTTCAGCTCTGGAAACACCATATATTTT
clone_size: few; v_call: TRBV7-2; d_call: .; j_call: TRBJ2-1; cdr3_aa: CASSLMSEEQFF; cdr3_nt: TGTGCCAGCAGCCTGATGTCAGAAGAGCAGTTCTTC
clone_size: few; v_call: TRBV4-3; d_call: .; j_call: TRBJ1-2; cdr3_aa: CASSQDSQVGGYGYTF; cdr3_nt: TGCGCCAGCAGCCAAGATAGTCAGGTAGGGGGCTATGGCTACACCTTC
clone_size: .; v_call: TRBV30; d_call: TRBD1; j_call: TRBJ2-5; cdr3_aa: CAWSVGQGAAETQYF; cdr3_nt: TGTGCCTGGAGTGTCGGACAGGGTGCGGCAGAGACCCAGTACTTC
clone_size: .; v_call: TRBV2; d_call: TRBD1; j_call: TRBJ2-7; cdr3_aa: CASSGQVPYEQYF; cdr3_nt: TGTGCCAGCAGCGGACAGGTGCCCTACGAGCAATACTTC
clone_size: few; v_call: TRBV11-2; d_call: .; j_call: TRBJ2-1; cdr3_aa: CASSWNTGAGYNEQFF; cdr3_nt: TGTGCCAGCAGCTGGAATACAGGGGCGGGGTACAATGAGCAGTTCTTC
clone_size: .; v_call: TRBV15; d_call: TRBD1; j_call: TRBJ2-7; cdr3_aa: CATSRDPGQTYEQYF; cdr3_nt: TGTGCCACCAGCAGAGATCCGGGACAGACCTACGAGCAGTACTTC
clone_size: few; v_call: TRBV2; d_call: TRBD2; j_call: TRBJ2-2; cdr3_aa: CASSETSGRLAGELFF; cdr3_nt: TGTGCCAGCAGTGAGACTAGCGGGAGGTTGGCCGGGGAGCTGTTTTTT
clone_size: .; v_call: TRBV19; d_call: TRBD1; j_call: TRBJ2-7; cdr3_aa: CASSRQGGAYEQYF; cdr3_nt: TGTGCCAGTAGTCGACAGGGGGGTGCCTACGAGCAGTACTTC
clone_size: .; v_call: TRBV5-5; d_call: .; j_call: TRBJ2-1; cdr3_aa: CASSLEGFEQFF; cdr3_nt: TGTGCCAGCAGCCTCGAGGGATTCGAGCAGTTCTTC
clone_size: .; v_call: TRBV5-1; d_call: TRBD2; j_call: TRBJ2-1; cdr3_aa: CASGGGSSYNEQFF; cdr3_nt: TGCGCCAGCGGGGGAGGGAGCTCCTACAATGAGCAGTTCTTC
clone_size: .; v_call: TRBV5-4; d_call: TRBD1; j_call: TRBJ1-1; cdr3_aa: CASSLQGNEAFF; cdr3_nt: TGTGCCAGCAGCCTACAGGGGAATGAAGCTTTCTTT
clone_size: few; v_call: TRBV28; d_call: TRBD2; j_call: TRBJ2-1; cdr3_aa: CATTTSGGYNEQFF; cdr3_nt: TGTGCCACCACGACTAGCGGGGGGTACAATGAGCAGTTCTTC
clone_size: few; v_call: TRBV18; d_call: .; j_call: TRBJ1-2; cdr3_aa: CASSPSPGDGYTF; cdr3_nt: TGTGCCAGCTCACCCAGTCCAGGGGATGGCTACACCTTC
clone_size: few; v_call: TRBV10-3; d_call: .; j_call: TRBJ1-5; cdr3_aa: CATRWGGNQPQHF; cdr3_nt: TGTGCCACGAGGTGGGGCGGCAATCAGCCCCAGCATTTT
clone_size: .; v_call: TRBV11-2; d_call: .; j_call: TRBJ1-6; cdr3_aa: CASSASGYNSPLHF; cdr3_nt: TGTGCCAGCAGCGCCAGCGGGTATAATTCACCCCTCCACTTT
clone_size: few; v_call: TRBV6-6; d_call: TRBD1; j_call: TRBJ1-2; cdr3_aa: CASSYTDRGYTF; cdr3_nt: TGTGCCAGCAGTTACACGGACAGGGGCTACACCTTC
clone_size: .; v_call: TRBV6-5; d_call: .; j_call: TRBJ1-6; cdr3_aa: CASSYNHWSGTSPLHF; cdr3_nt: TGTGCCAGCAGTTACAATCACTGGAGCGGGACTTCACCCCTCCACTTT
clone_size: .; v_call: TRBV6-1; d_call: .; j_call: TRBJ2-7; cdr3_aa: CASSLLQHYEQYF; cdr3_nt: TGTGCCAGCAGTCTATTACAGCATTACGAGCAGTACTTC
clone_size: .; v_call: TRBV28; d_call: .; j_call: TRBJ2-1; cdr3_aa: CASSLLGDEQFF; cdr3_nt: TGTGCCAGCAGTTTATTGGGCGATGAGCAGTTCTTC
clone_size: few; v_call: TRBV7-2; d_call: TRBD2; j_call: TRBJ2-2; cdr3_aa: CASSLVSGKKTGELFF; cdr3_nt: TGTGCCAGCAGCTTAGTTAGCGGGAAGAAGACCGGGGAGCTGTTTTTT
clone_size: .; v_call: TRBV11-2; d_call: TRBD1; j_call: TRBJ2-1; cdr3_aa: CASSLRDRSRNEQFF; cdr3_nt: TGTGCCAGCAGCCTCCGGGACAGGAGTAGAAATGAGCAGTTCTTC
clone_size: .; v_call: TRBV28; d_call: TRBD2; j_call: TRBJ2-7; cdr3_aa: CASRTSFISYEQYF; cdr3_nt: TGTGCCAGCAGGACTAGCTTCATCTCCTACGAGCAGTACTTC
clone_size: few; v_call: TRBV6-6; d_call: .; j_call: TRBJ1-5; cdr3_aa: CASGAMYSNQPQHF; cdr3_nt: TGTGCCAGCGGGGCCATGTATAGCAATCAGCCCCAGCATTTT
clone_size: .; v_call: TRBV28; d_call: TRBD1; j_call: TRBJ2-7; cdr3_aa: CASRGTGDNEQYF; cdr3_nt: TGTGCCAGCCGAGGGACAGGGGACAACGAGCAGTACTTC
clone_size: .; v_call: TRBV19; d_call: .; j_call: TRBJ1-6; cdr3_aa: CASSKQTNSPLHF; cdr3_nt: TGTGCCAGTAGTAAACAGACCAATTCACCCCTCCACTTT
clone_size: .; v_call: TRBV7-9; d_call: TRBD1; j_call: TRBJ1-2; cdr3_aa: CASSDDRVYTF; cdr3_nt: TGTGCCAGCAGCGACGACAGGGTTTACACCTTC
clone_size: .; v_call: TRBV5-1; d_call: TRBD2; j_call: TRBJ2-1; cdr3_aa: CASSLDPAGAYNEQFF; cdr3_nt: TGCGCCAGCAGCTTGGATCCAGCGGGGGCCTACAATGAGCAGTTCTTC
clone_size: few; v_call: TRBV21-1; d_call: .; j_call: TRBJ2-1; cdr3_aa: CASSKVVGTSAAHGFF; cdr3_nt: TGTGCCAGCAGCAAAGTAGTAGGGACTAGCGCCGCTCATGGGTTCTTC
clone_size: .; v_call: TRBV10-3; d_call: .; j_call: TRBJ2-2; cdr3_aa: CAISTTSNTGELFF; cdr3_nt: TGTGCCATCAGCACTACCTCGAACACCGGGGAGCTGTTTTTT
clone_size: few; v_call: TRBV19; d_call: .; j_call: TRBJ1-2; cdr3_aa: CASSITTGNGYTF; cdr3_nt: TGTGCCAGTAGTATTACCACAGGCAACGGCTACACCTTC
clone_size: .; v_call: TRBV5-4; d_call: .; j_call: TRBJ2-3; cdr3_aa: CASSLGGAADTQYF; cdr3_nt: TGTGCCAGCAGTCTAGGGGGGGCGGCAGATACGCAGTATTTT
clone_size: .; v_call: TRBV5-1; d_call: TRBD1; j_call: TRBJ2-2; cdr3_aa: CASSSSGTGNTGELFF; cdr3_nt: TGCGCCAGCAGCTCATCCGGGACAGGGAACACCGGGGAGCTGTTTTTT
clone_size: .; v_call: TRBV7-6; d_call: TRBD2; j_call: TRBJ2-7; cdr3_aa: CASSLAPRLAGGPPYEQYF; cdr3_nt: TGTGCCAGCAGCTTAGCTCCACGACTAGCGGGAGGGCCGCCCTACGAGCAGTACTTC
clone_size: many; v_call: TRBV23-1; d_call: .; j_call: TRBJ2-4; cdr3_aa: CASPRQYLAKNIQYF; cdr3_nt: TGCGCCAGCCCGAGACAGTACTTAGCCAAAAACATTCAGTACTTC
clone_size: .; v_call: TRBV7-9; d_call: TRBD1; j_call: TRBJ2-2; cdr3_aa: CASSPYRGRGTGELFF; cdr3_nt: TGTGCCAGCAGCCCTTACAGGGGCCGGGGCACCGGGGAGCTGTTTTTT
clone_size: .; v_call: TRBV6-6; d_call: .; j_call: TRBJ1-5; cdr3_aa: CASSYEGLNQPQHF; cdr3_nt: TGTGCCAGCAGTTACGAGGGCCTCAATCAGCCCCAGCATTTT
clone_size: few; v_call: TRBV4-1; d_call: TRBD2; j_call: TRBJ2-5; cdr3_aa: CASSQAGTSYWETQYF; cdr3_nt: TGCGCCAGCAGCCAGGCCGGGACTAGCTACTGGGAGACCCAGTACTTC
clone_size: few; v_call: TRBV4-2; d_call: .; j_call: TRBJ2-1; cdr3_aa: CASSPGTRLIYNEQFF; cdr3_nt: TGTGCCAGCAGCCCCGGTACGCGGTTAATTTACAATGAGCAGTTCTTC
clone_size: few; v_call: TRBV2; d_call: .; j_call: TRBJ2-2; cdr3_aa: CASSTRAGELFF; cdr3_nt: TGTGCCAGCAGTACCCGGGCCGGGGAGCTGTTTTTT
clone_size: .; v_call: TRBV28; d_call: .; j_call: TRBJ1-2; cdr3_aa: CASSRNSAYGYTF; cdr3_nt: TGTGCCAGCAGTCGAAACAGTGCCTATGGCTACACCTTC
clone_size: few; v_call: TRBV7-2; d_call: .; j_call: TRBJ2-3; cdr3_aa: CASGVRRAITDTQYF; cdr3_nt: TGTGCCAGCGGGGTGCGGCGGGCCATCACAGATACGCAGTATTTT
clone_size: .; v_call: TRBV6-5; d_call: .; j_call: TRBJ1-5; cdr3_aa: CASSSGFSNQPQHF; cdr3_nt: TGTGCCAGCAGCTCTGGCTTTAGCAATCAGCCCCAGCATTTT
clone_size: few; v_call: TRBV19; d_call: TRBD1; j_call: TRBJ2-7; cdr3_aa: CASSKDRGISYEQYF; cdr3_nt: TGTGCCAGTAGTAAAGACAGGGGTATCTCCTACGAGCAGTACTTC
clone_size: .; v_call: TRBV28; d_call: TRBD2; j_call: TRBJ2-5; cdr3_aa: CASSKRLAGWETQYF; cdr3_nt: TGTGCCAGCAGCAAGCGACTAGCGGGTTGGGAGACCCAGTACTTC
clone_size: .; v_call: TRBV5-4; d_call: TRBD2; j_call: TRBJ2-1; cdr3_aa: CASSLGAGRYNEQFF; cdr3_nt: TGTGCCAGCAGCTTGGGAGCGGGGAGGTACAATGAGCAGTTCTTC
clone_size: .; v_call: TRBV7-2; d_call: .; j_call: TRBJ2-5; cdr3_aa: CASSLISKQETQYF; cdr3_nt: TGTGCCAGCAGCTTAATTTCCAAACAAGAGACCCAGTACTTC
clone_size: .; v_call: TRBV30; d_call: .; j_call: TRBJ1-4; cdr3_aa: CAWSGTVPGREKLFF; cdr3_nt: TGTGCCTGGAGTGGGACAGTCCCCGGACGGGAAAAACTGTTTTTT
clone_size: few; v_call: TRBV28; d_call: TRBD2; j_call: TRBJ2-7; cdr3_aa: CASREGGLAGVSYEQYF; cdr3_nt: TGTGCCAGCAGGGAAGGGGGGCTAGCGGGAGTCTCCTACGAGCAGTACTTC
clone_size: .; v_call: TRBV4-3; d_call: TRBD2; j_call: TRBJ2-2; cdr3_aa: CASSQETGLAANTGELFF; cdr3_nt: TGCGCCAGCAGCCAGGAGACGGGACTAGCGGCGAACACCGGGGAGCTGTTTTTT
clone_size: .; v_call: TRBV28; d_call: TRBD2; j_call: TRBJ2-5; cdr3_aa: CASSRTSAQETQYF; cdr3_nt: TGTGCCAGCAGTAGGACTAGCGCACAAGAGACCCAGTACTTC